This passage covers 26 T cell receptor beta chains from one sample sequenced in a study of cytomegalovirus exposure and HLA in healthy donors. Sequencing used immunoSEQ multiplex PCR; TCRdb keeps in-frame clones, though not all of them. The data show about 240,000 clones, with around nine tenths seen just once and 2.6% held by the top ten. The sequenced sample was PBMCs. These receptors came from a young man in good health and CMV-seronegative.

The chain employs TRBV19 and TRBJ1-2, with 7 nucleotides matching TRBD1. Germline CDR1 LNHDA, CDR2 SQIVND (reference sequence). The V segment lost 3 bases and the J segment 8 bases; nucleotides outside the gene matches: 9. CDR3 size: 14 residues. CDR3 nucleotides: TGTGCCAGTAGTATGACGACAGGGCTGGACGGCTACACCTTC. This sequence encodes CASSMTTGLDGYTF. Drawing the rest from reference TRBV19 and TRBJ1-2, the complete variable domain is DGGITQSPKYLFRKEGQNVTLSCEQNLNHDAMYWYRQDPGQGLRLIYYSQIVNDFQKGDIAEGYSVSREKKESFPLTVTSAQKNPTAFYLCASSMTTGLDGYTFGSGTRLTVV.

CDR3 residues: CASRPLAGGNGELFF. DNA of the CDR3: TGTGCCAGCAGACCTCTAGCGGGGGGGAACGGGGAGCTGTTTTTT. J is TRBJ2-2 and V is TRBV6-5; 12 bases map to TRBD2. The germline V gene encodes CDR1 MNHEY and CDR2 SVGAGI. CDR3 length equals 15 residues. J lost 7 bases, V lost 6 bases, and 6 bases had no gene match.

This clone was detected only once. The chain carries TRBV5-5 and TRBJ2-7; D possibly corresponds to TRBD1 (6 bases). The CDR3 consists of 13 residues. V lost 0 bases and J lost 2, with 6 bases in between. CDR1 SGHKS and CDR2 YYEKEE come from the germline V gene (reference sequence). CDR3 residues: CASSLDRAYEQYF. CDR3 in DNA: TGTGCCAGCAGCTTGGACAGGGCCTACGAGCAGTACTTC.

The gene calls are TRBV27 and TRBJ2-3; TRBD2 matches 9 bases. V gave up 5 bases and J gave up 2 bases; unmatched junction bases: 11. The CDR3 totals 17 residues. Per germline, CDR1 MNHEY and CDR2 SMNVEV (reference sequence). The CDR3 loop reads CASSPSGGLGYTDTQYF. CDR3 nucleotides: TGTGCCAGCAGTCCCAGCGGGGGGTTAGGATACACAGATACGCAGTATTTT.

The CDR3 bases are TGTGCCAGTCGGAGCAGGGGTAATAATTCACCCCTCCACTTT. Translating it yields CASRSRGNNSPLHF. This chain links TRBV19 with TRBJ1-6; D is perhaps TRBD1 (6 bases). Trimming left V 8 bases short and J 5 bases short, with 13 bases between. This CDR3 contains 14 residues. CDR1 and CDR2 from the germline V gene are LNHDA and SQIVND (reference sequence). Combining the CDR3 with reference TRBV19 and TRBJ1-6 gives the whole variable domain DGGITQSPKYLFRKEGQNVTLSCEQNLNHDAMYWYRQDPGQGLRLIYYSQIVNDFQKGDIAEGYSVSREKKESFPLTVTSAQKNPTAFYLCASRSRGNNSPLHFGNGTRLTVT.

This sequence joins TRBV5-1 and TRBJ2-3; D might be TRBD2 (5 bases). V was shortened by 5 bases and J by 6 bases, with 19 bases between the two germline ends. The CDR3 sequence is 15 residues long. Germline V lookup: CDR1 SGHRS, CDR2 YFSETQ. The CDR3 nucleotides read TGCGCCAGCAGGAGGGCGATCGACCTTTTCGATACGCAGTATTTT. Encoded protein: CASRRAIDLFDTQYF.

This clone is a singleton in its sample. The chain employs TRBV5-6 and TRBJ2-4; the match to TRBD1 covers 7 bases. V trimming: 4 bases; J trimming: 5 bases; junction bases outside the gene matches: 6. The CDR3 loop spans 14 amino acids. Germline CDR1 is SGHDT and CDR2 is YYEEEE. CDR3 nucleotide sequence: TGTGCCAGCAGCACGGGGACAGAAGAAAACATTCAGTACTTC. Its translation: CASSTGTEENIQYF.

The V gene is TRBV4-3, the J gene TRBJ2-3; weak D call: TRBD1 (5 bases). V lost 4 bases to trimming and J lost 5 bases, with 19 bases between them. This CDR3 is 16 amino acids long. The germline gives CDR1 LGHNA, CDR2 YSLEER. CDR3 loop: CASSPGRPQGGDTQYF. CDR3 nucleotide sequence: TGCGCCAGCAGCCCCGGGCGGCCGCAGGGCGGAGATACGCAGTATTTT.

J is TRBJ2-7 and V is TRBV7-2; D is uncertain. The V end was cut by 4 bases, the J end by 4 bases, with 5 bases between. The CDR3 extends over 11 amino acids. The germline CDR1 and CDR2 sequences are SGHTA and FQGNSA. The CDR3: CASSSKYEQYF. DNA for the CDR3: TGTGCCAGCAGCTCTAAGTACGAGCAGTACTTC.

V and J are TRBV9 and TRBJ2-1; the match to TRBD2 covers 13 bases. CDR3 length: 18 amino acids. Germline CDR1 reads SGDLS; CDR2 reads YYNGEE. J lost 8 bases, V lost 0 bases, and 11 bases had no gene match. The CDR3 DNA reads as TGTGCCAGCAGCGTAGCGGGGGGACCGGGACTAGCGGGATATGAGCAGTTCTTC. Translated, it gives CASSVAGGPGLAGYEQFF.

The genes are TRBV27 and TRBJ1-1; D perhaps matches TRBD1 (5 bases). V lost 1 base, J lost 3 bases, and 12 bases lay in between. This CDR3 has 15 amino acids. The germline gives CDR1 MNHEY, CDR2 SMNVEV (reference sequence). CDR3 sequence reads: CASSLLHGGDTEAFF. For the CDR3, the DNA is TGTGCCAGCAGTTTATTACATGGAGGGGACACTGAAGCTTTCTTT.

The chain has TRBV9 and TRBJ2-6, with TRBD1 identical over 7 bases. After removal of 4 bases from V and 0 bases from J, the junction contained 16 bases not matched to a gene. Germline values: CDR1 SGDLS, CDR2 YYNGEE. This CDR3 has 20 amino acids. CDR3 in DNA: TGTGCCAGCAGCACCTACGGGACAGTCCGAAGGTTCTCTGGGGCCAACGTCCTGACTTTC. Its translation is CASSTYGTVRRFSGANVLTF.

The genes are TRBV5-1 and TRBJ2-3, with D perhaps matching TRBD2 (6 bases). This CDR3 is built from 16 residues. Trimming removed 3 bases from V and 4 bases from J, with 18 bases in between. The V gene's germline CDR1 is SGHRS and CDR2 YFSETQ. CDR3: CASSSTETRLPDTQYF. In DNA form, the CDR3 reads TGCGCCAGCAGCTCCACCGAGACTAGGCTCCCAGATACGCAGTATTTT.

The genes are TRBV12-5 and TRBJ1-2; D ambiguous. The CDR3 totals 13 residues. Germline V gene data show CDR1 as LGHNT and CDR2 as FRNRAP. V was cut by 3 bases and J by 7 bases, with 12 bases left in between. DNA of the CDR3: TGTGCTAGTGGTTTCGTATCTCGCGGTGGCTACACCTTC. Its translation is CASGFVSRGGYTF.

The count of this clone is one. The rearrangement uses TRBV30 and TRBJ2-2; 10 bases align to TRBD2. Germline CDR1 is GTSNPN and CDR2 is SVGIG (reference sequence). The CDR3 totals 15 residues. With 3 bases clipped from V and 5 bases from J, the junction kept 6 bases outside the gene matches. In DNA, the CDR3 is TGTGCCTGGAGGTTGGCTAGCGGGAGAACCGGGGAGCTGTTTTTT. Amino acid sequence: CAWRLASGRTGELFF.

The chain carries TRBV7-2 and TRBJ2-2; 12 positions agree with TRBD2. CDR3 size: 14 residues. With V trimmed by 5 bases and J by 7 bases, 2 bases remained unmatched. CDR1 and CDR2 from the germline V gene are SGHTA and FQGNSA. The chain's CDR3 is CASSRTSGVGELFF. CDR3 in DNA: TGTGCCAGCAGCCGGACTAGCGGGGTCGGGGAGCTGTTTTTT.

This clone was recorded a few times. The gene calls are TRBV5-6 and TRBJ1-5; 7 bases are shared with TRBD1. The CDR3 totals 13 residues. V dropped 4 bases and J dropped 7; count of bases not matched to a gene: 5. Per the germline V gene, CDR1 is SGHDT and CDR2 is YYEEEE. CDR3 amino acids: CASSEGQTQPQHF. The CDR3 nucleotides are TGTGCCAGCAGCGAGGGACAGACGCAGCCCCAGCATTTT. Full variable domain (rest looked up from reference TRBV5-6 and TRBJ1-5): DAGVTQSPTHLIKTRGQQVTLRCSPKSGHDTVSWYQQALGQGPQFIFQYYEEEERQRGNFPDRFSGHQFPNYSSELNVNALLLGDSALYLCASSEGQTQPQHFGDGTRLSIL.

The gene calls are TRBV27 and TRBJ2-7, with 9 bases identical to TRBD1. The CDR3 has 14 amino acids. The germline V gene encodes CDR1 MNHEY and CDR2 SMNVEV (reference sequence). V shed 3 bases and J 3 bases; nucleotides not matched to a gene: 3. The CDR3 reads CASSLDRGIYEQYF. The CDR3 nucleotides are TGTGCCAGCAGTTTGGACAGGGGTATCTACGAGCAGTACTTC.

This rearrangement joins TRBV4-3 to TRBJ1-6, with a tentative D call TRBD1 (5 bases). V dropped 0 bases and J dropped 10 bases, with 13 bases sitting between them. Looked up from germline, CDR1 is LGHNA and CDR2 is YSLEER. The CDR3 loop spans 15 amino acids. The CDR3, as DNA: TGCGCCAGCAGCCAAGATGGTCGCAGGGCCTCACCCCTCCACTTT. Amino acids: CASSQDGRRASPLHF.

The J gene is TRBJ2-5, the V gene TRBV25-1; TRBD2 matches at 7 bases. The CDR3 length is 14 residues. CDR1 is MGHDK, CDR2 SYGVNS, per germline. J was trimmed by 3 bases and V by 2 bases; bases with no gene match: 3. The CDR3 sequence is CASSEGGEKETQYF. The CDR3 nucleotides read TGTGCCAGCAGTGAAGGGGGGGAAAAAGAGACCCAGTACTTC. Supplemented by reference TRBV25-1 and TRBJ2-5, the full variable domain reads EADIYQTPRYLVIGTGKKITLECSQTMGHDKMYWYQQDPGMELHLIHYSYGVNSTEKGDLSSESTVSRIRTEHFPLTLESARPSHTSQYLCASSEGGEKETQYFGPGTRLLVL.

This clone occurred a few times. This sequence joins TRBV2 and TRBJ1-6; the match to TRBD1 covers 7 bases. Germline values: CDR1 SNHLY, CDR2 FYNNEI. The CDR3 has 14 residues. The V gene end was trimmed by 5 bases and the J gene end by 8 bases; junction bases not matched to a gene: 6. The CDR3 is CASSYRGSHSPLHF. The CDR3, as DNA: TGTGCCAGCAGTTACAGGGGCTCGCATTCACCCCTCCACTTT.

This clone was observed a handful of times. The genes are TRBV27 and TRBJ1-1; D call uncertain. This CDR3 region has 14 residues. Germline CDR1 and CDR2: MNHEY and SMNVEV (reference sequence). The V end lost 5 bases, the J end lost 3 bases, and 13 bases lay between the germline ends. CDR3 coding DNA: TGTGCCAGCAGTCCGTACCCCGGTTACACTGAAGCTTTCTTT. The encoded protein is CASSPYPGYTEAFF.

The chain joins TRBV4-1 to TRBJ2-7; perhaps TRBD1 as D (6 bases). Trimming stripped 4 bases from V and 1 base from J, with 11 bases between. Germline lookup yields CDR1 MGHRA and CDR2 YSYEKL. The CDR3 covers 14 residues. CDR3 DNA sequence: TGCGCCAGCAGCCCTAGGACAGTTTCCTACGAGCAGTACTTC. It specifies CASSPRTVSYEQYF.

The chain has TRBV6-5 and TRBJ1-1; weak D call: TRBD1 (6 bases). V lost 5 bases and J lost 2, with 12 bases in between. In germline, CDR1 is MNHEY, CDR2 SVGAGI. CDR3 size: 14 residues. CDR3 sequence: CASSPGQYNTEAFF. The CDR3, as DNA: TGTGCCAGCAGTCCTGGACAGTATAACACTGAAGCTTTCTTT.

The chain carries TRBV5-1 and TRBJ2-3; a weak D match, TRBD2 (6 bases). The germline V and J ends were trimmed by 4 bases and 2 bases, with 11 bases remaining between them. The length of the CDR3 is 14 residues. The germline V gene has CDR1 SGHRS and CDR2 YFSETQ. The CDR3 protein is CASSAGLPTDTQYF. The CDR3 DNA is TGCGCCAGCAGCGCGGGACTCCCCACAGATACGCAGTATTTT.

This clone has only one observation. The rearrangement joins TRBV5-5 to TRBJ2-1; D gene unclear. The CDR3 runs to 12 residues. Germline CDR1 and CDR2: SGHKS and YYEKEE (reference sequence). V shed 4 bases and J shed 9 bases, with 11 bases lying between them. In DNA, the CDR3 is TGTGCCAGCAGCCTTGTTTCCGGTGAGCAGTTCTTC. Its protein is CASSLVSGEQFF.